This T cell receptor beta chain emerged from a study of T cells in Graves' hyperthyroidism and ophthalmopathy. Regions amplified from RNA transcripts were the TCR beta CDR3 regions. First-round RT-PCR of the TCR CDR3 relied on the HTBI primer set. TCRdb itself ran the multiplex PCR reads through MiXCR, one entry per CDR3 protein. Of 300,000 to 450,000 distinct CDR3 sequences in the sample, 15% are singletons; the top ten hold roughly 33%. This clonotype was counted many times. The sequence came from a woman aged 30 to 39 with Graves' hyperthyroidism. Specimen: blood.

For the CDR3, the DNA is TGCAGTGCTGGTGATAGCGGGCCTACTAGCACAGATACGCAGTATTTT. It codes for CSAGDSGPTSTDTQYF. The genes are TRBV20-1 and TRBJ2-3, with 7 positions matching TRBD2. This CDR3 has 16 residues. CDR1 DFQATT and CDR2 SNEGSKA come from the germline V gene (reference sequence). V lost 5 bases, J lost 0 bases, and 11 bases stayed unmatched.